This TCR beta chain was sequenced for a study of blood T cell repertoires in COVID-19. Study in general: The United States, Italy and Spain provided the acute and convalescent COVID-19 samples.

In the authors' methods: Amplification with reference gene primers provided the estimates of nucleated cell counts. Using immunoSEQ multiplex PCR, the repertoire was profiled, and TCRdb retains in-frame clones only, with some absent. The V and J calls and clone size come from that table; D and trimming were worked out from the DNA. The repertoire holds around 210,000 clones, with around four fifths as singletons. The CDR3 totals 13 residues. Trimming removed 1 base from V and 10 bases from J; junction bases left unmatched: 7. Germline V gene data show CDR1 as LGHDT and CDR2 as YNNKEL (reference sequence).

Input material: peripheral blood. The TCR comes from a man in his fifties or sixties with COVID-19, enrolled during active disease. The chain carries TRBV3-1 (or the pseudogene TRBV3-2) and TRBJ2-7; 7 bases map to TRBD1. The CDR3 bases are TGTGCCAGCAGCCAAGTTGCCCGACAGGGACAGTACTTC. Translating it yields CASSQVARQGQYF.